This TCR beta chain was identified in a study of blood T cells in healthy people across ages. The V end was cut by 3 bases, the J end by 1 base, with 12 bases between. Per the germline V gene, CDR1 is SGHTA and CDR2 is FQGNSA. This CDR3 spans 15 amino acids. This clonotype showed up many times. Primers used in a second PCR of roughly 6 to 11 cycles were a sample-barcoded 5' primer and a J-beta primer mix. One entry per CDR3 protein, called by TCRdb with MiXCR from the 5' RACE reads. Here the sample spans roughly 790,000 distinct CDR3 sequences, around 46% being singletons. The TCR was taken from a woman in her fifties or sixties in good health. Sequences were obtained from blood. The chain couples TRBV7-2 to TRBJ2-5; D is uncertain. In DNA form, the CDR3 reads TGTGCCAGCAGCTTGTCGCAGCCCACCCAAGAGACCCAGTACTTC. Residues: CASSLSQPTQETQYF.